The present TCR beta chain was sequenced within a study of OX40 agonist ivuxolimab in advanced cancers. At the level of the study: Two patients with cutaneous melanoma and one with hepatocellular carcinoma, three in total, showed partial responses. The study's findings and limits: Clonal expansion was seen in CD4+ and CD8+ blood T cells by week 6 at 0.1 to 3.0 mg/kg.

Produced via immunoSEQ multiplex PCR; TCRdb's table is partial and in-frame only. The table includes 70,000 to 95,000 clones, 92% detected once. Trimming cost V 3 bases and J 5 bases, with 8 bases left between them. The CDR3 runs to 13 residues. Looked up from germline, CDR1 is LNHDA and CDR2 is SQIVND (reference sequence). For this clone: Its antigen remains unknown.

The sample was CD4+ or CD8+ T cells sorted from blood, taken in a trial of the OX40 agonist ivuxolimab. This TCR was recovered from an adult with an advanced solid tumor such as melanoma, head and neck, liver or kidney cancer. The chain combines TRBV19 with TRBJ1-5, with D possibly TRBD1 on 5 matching bases. CDR3 in amino acids: CASSMTADQPQHF. The CDR3 DNA follows: TGTGCCAGTAGTATGACAGCGGATCAGCCCCAGCATTTT.